The clone carrying this T cell receptor (beta chain) was observed once. This sample was included in a study of blood T cell repertoires in COVID-19. Germline-derived CDR1 and CDR2 are MDHEN and SYDVKM. The CDR3 length is 14 residues. With V trimmed by 3 bases and J by 4 bases, 5 bases remained unmatched. Repertoires were generated with immunoSEQ multiplex PCR, while TCRdb's copy carries only in-frame clones and drops some. Altogether about 140,000 clones are present, about 80% being singletons, with the ten largest covering 4%. The rearrangement uses TRBV28 and TRBJ2-7, with 8 positions matching TRBD1. Sequencing was performed on peripheral blood. The origin of this receptor is an older woman with acute or convalescent COVID-19. DNA of the CDR3: TGTGCCAGCAGTTTGGGGACAGGTCTTTACGAGCAGTACTTC. Translated, it gives CASSLGTGLYEQYF.